Following are 2 T cell receptor beta chains from one sample sequenced in a study of T cell repertoires in cytomegalovirus infection. TCRdb processed the reads anew with MiXCR; each CDR3 protein has one entry. Of around 47,000 distinct CDR3 sequences in the sample, roughly 21% were seen once. These receptors have no identified antigens. The specimen was CD8+ T cells from cultured PBMCs, collected from culture after CMV antigen stimulation. The source is a human donor in good health (CMV status not recorded). Some clones in this sample may be carry-over from other donors' samples.

The sample holds a few counts of this clonotype. V and J are TRBV6-2 or TRBV6-3 and TRBJ1-1; no clear D. V was shortened by 0 bases and J by 1 base, with 3 bases between the two germline ends. The CDR3 length is 13 residues. Germline V CDR1 and CDR2: MNHEY, SVGEGT. CDR3: CASSYSRNTEAFF. Written as DNA, the CDR3 is TGTGCCAGCAGTTACTCTCGGAACACTGAAGCTTTCTTT.

This clonotype has a handful of counts. The chain has TRBV4-1 and TRBJ1-2; D possibly corresponds to TRBD1 (5 bases). Germline CDR1 is MGHRA and CDR2 is YSYEKL. This CDR3 spans 15 amino acids. The V end lost 2 bases, the J end lost 4 bases, and 14 bases lay between the germline ends. As DNA, the CDR3 is TGCGCCAGCAGCCAACAGGCAGGGCTTGGCTATGGCTACACCTTC. Translation: CASSQQAGLGYGYTF.